The T cell receptor beta chain under discussion was sequenced for a study of CDR3 diversity in severe acne. Each CDR3 protein is one row after TCRdb ran MiXCR on the PCR reads. The sample contains 85,000 to 120,000 distinct CDR3 sequences, under 60% of which appear only once. Germline V gives CDR1 DFQATT, CDR2 SNEGSKA (reference sequence). With V trimmed by 1 base and J by 4 bases, 7 bases remained unmatched. The CDR3 runs 15 residues. The material sequenced was blood. The receptor comes from a male donor with acne. The rearrangement links TRBV20-1 to TRBJ1-1; 9 bases fit TRBD1. CDR3 amino acids: CSARVVGTGSTEAFF. The CDR3 DNA reads as TGCAGTGCTAGAGTCGTCGGGACAGGGAGCACTGAAGCTTTCTTT.